This entry features one T cell receptor beta chain sequence. What it binds is unknown. The data were taken from a study of T-cell memory formation after mild COVID-19. Study information: Largely donor-specific TCR clusters were found.

Study observations and caveats: For second-wave clones that peaked at day 37, SARS-CoV-2 specificity went unverified. Memory sampled before infection contained some responding clones, suggesting cross-reactive memory joined.

This CDR3 has 16 residues. The ends were cut back, 0 bases at V and 3 bases at J, with 11 bases in the middle. Per germline, CDR1 KGHDR and CDR2 SFDVKD. TCR alpha and TCR beta cDNA libraries carrying sample barcodes and UMIs came from 5'RACE with constant-segment primers. One entry per CDR3 protein results from TCRdb running MiXCR on the 5' RACE reads. The sample carries around 500,000 distinct CDR3 sequences, 15% to 20% recorded once. The clonotype comes from an adult woman who had mild COVID-19 (a few samples of this study predate the infection). Cell type and time point are not known. Sequenced material: PBMCs or a T cell subset sorted from them (not recorded which). The gene calls are TRBV24-1 and TRBJ2-1, with D possibly matching TRBD2 (6 bases). The CDR3 loop reads CATSDLQASDYNEQFF. CDR3 sequence (DNA): TGTGCCACCAGTGATTTGCAAGCTAGCGACTACAATGAGCAGTTCTTC.